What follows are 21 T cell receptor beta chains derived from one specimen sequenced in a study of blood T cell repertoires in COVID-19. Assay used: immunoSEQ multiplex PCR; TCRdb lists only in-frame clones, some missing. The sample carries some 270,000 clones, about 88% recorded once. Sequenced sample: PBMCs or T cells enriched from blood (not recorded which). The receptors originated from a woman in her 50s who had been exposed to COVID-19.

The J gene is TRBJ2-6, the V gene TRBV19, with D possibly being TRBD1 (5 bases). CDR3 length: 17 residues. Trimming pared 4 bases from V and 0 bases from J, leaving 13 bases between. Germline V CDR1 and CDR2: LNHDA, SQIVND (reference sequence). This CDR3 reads CASSKYRLSSGANVLTF. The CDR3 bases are TGTGCCAGTAGTAAGTACAGGCTATCCTCTGGGGCCAACGTCCTGACTTTC.

The CDR3 sequence: CASSQAIGDEQYF. CDR3 DNA sequence: TGCGCCAGCAGCCAAGCTATCGGGGACGAGCAGTACTTC. This rearrangement joins TRBV4-1 to TRBJ2-7, with a tentative D call TRBD2 (5 bases). The CDR3 has 13 amino acids. Between the trimmed V and J ends, which lost 1 base and 5 bases, there was a span of 9 bases. CDR1 is MGHRA, CDR2 YSYEKL, per germline.

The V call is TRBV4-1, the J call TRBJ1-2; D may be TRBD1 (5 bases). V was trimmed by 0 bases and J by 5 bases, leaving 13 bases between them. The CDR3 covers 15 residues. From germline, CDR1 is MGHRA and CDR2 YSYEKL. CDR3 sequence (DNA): TGCGCCAGCAGCCAAGACCCGGCAGGGATGTATGGCTACACCTTC. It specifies CASSQDPAGMYGYTF.

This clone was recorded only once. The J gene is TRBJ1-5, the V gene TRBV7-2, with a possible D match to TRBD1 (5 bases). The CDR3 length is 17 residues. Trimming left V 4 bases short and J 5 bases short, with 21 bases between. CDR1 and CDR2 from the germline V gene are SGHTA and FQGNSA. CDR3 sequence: CASSSTRGGQPHQPQHF. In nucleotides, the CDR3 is TGTGCCAGCAGCTCAACCCGCGGGGGTCAGCCCCATCAGCCCCAGCATTTT. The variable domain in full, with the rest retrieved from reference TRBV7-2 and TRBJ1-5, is GAGVSQSPSNKVTEKGKDVELRCDPISGHTALYWYRQSLGQGLEFLIYFQGNSAPDKSGLPSDRFSAERTGGSVSTLTIQRTQQEDSAVYLCASSSTRGGQPHQPQHFGDGTRLSIL.

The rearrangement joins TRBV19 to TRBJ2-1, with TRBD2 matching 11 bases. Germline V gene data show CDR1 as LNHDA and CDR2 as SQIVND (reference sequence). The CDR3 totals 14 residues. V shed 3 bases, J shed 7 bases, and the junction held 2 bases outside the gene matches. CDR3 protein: CASSIASGRNEQFF. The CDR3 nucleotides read TGTGCCAGTAGTATTGCTAGCGGGAGGAATGAGCAGTTCTTC. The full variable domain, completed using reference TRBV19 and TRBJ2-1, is DGGITQSPKYLFRKEGQNVTLSCEQNLNHDAMYWYRQDPGQGLRLIYYSQIVNDFQKGDIAEGYSVSREKKESFPLTVTSAQKNPTAFYLCASSIASGRNEQFFGPGTRLTVL.

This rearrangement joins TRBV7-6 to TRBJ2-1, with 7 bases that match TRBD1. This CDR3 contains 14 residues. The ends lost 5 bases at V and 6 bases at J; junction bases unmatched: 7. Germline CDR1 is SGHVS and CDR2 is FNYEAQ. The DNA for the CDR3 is TGTGCCAGCAGCGTAAGGACAGGATTCAATGAGCAGTTCTTC. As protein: CASSVRTGFNEQFF.

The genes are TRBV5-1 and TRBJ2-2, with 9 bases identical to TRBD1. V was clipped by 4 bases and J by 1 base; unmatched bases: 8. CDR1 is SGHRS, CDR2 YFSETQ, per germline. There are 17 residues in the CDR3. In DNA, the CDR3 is TGCGCCAGCAGCCGCACCTTGGGACAGGGGAACACCGGGGAGCTGTTTTTT. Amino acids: CASSRTLGQGNTGELFF.

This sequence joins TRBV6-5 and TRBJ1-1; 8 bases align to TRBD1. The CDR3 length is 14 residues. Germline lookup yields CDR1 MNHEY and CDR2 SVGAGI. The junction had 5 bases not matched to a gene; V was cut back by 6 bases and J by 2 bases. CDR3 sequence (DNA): TGTGCCAGCAGGGACAGGGTGGGAAACACTGAAGCTTTCTTT. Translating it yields CASRDRVGNTEAFF.

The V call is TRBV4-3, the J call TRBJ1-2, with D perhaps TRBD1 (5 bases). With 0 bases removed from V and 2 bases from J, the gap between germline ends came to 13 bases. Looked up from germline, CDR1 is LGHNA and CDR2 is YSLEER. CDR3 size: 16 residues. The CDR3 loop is CASSQDRQGGNYGYTF. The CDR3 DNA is TGCGCCAGCAGCCAAGATCGGCAGGGTGGGAACTATGGCTACACCTTC.

DNA of the CDR3: TGCAGCGTTTTTGGTAGCGGGGGAGCGAACACCGGGGAGCTGTTTTTT. It codes for CSVFGSGGANTGELFF. This chain uses TRBV29-1 with TRBJ2-2; 9 bases agree with TRBD2. The CDR3 is 16 residues long. Germline lookup yields CDR1 SQVTM and CDR2 ANQGSEA. Unmatched junction bases numbered 7, after V lost 5 bases and J lost 0 bases.

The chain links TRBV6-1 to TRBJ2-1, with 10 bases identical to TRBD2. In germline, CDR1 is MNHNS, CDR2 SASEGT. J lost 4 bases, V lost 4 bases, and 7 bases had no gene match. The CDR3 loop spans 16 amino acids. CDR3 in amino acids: CASSGSAGGRYNEQFF. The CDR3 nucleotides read TGTGCCAGCAGTGGGTCAGCGGGGGGGAGATACAATGAGCAGTTCTTC.

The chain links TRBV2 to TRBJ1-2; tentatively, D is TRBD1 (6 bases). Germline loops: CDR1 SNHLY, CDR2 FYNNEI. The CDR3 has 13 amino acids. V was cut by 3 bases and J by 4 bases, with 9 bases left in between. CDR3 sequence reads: CASSETGLYGYTF. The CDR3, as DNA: TGTGCCAGCAGTGAGACAGGACTCTATGGCTACACCTTC.

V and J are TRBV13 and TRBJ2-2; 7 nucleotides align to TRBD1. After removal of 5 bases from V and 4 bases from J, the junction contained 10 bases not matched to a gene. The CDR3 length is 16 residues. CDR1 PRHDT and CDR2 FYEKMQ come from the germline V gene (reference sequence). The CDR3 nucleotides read TGTGCCAGCAGCCTAACAGGGGCGGGTGGCACCGGGGAGCTGTTTTTT. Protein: CASSLTGAGGTGELFF.

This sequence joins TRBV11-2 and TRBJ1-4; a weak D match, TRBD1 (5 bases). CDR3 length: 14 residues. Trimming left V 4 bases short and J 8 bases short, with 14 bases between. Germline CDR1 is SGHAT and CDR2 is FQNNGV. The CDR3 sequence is CASSSSGGGEKLFF. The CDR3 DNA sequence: TGTGCCAGCAGCTCCTCGGGGGGAGGGGAAAAACTGTTTTTT.

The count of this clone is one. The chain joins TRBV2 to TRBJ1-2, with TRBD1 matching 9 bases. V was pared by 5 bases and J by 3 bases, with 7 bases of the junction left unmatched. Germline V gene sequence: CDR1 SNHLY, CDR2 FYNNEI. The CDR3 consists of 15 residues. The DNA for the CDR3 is TGTGCCAGCAGTCAATCAGGACAGGGGTACTATGGCTACACCTTC. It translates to CASSQSGQGYYGYTF.

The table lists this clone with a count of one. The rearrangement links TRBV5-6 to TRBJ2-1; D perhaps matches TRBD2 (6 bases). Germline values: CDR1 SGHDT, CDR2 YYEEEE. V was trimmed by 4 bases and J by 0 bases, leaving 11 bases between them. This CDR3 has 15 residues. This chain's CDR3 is CASSPRDSSYNEQFF. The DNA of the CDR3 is TGTGCCAGCAGCCCTCGGGACTCCTCCTACAATGAGCAGTTCTTC.

The CDR3 is CATSDFRGSLHYSNQPQHF. The CDR3 bases are TGTGCCACCAGTGATTTTCGGGGGTCCCTTCATTATAGCAATCAGCCCCAGCATTTT. This chain joins TRBV24-1 and TRBJ1-5, with a weak D call TRBD1 (5 bases). The length of the CDR3 is 19 residues. Deletions cut 1 base from V and 0 bases from J, with 18 bases between. The germline V gene has CDR1 KGHDR and CDR2 SFDVKD.

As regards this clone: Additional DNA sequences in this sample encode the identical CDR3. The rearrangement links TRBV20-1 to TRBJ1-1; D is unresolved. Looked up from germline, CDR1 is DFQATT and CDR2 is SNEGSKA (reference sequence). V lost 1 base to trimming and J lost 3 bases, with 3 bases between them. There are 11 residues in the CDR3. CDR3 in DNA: TGCAGTGCTAGAGGGCACACTGAAGCTTTCTTT. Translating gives CSARGHTEAFF.

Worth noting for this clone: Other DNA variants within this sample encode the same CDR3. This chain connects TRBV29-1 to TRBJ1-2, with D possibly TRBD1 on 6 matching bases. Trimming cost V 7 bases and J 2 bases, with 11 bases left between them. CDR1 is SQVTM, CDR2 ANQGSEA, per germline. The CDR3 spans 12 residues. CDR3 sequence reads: CSGETGNYGYTF. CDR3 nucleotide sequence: TGCAGCGGCGAAACAGGGAACTATGGCTACACCTTC.

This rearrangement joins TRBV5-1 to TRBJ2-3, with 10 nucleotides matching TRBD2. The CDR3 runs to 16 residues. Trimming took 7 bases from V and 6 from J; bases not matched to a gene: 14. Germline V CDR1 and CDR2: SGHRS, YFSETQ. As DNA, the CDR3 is TGCGCCAGCTCTAGGGGAAGCGGGGGGGGCCCGGATACGCAGTATTTT. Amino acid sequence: CASSRGSGGGPDTQYF.

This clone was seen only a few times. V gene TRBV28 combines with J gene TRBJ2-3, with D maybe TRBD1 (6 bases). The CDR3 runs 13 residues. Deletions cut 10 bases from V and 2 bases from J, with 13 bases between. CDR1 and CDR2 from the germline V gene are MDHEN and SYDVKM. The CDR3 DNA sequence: TGTGCCAACCTGGACAGAAACACAGATACGCAGTATTTT. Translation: CANLDRNTDTQYF.